The sequence of this T cell receptor (beta chain) was determined in a study of shared clonotypes between healthy human individuals. Germline V gene lookup returns CDR1 SGHAT and CDR2 FQNNGV. The CDR3 sequence is 15 residues long. Trimming removed 0 bases at V and 0 bases at J, with 6 bases between. Sequenced by immunoSEQ multiplex PCR; TCRdb stores in-frame clones only, minus some. This sample has roughly 2.5 million clones; around 90% occur once, and the top ten carry over 0.12%. The chain is built from TRBV11-2 and TRBJ1-5, with D unresolved. The sequencing sample was made of naive CD4+ T cells sorted from blood. As to subset: CD45RA+ positively selected. The clonotype comes from a man between 18 and 29 years old in good health. CDR3 sequence (DNA): TGTGCCAGCAGCTTAGATAGAGATAGCAATCAGCCCCAGCATTTT. Translated: CASSLDRDSNQPQHF. Full variable domain (rest looked up from reference TRBV11-2 and TRBJ1-5): EAGVAQSPRYKIIEKRQSVAFWCNPISGHATLYWYQQILGQGPKLLIQFQNNGVVDDSQLPKDRFSAERLKGVDSTLKIQPAKLEDSAVYLCASSLDRDSNQPQHFGDGTRLSIL.